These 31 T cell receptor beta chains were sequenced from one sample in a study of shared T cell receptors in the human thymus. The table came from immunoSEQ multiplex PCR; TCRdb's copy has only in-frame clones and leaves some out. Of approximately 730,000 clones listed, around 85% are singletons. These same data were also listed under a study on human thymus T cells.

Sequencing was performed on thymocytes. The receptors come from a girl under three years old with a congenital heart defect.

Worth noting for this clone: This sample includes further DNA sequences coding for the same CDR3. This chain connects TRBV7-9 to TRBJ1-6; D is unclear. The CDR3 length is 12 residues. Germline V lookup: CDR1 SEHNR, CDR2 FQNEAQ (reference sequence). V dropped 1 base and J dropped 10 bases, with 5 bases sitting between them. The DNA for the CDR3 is TGTGCCAGCAGCTTAGGCGGCTCACCCCTCCACTTT. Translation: CASSLGGSPLHF.

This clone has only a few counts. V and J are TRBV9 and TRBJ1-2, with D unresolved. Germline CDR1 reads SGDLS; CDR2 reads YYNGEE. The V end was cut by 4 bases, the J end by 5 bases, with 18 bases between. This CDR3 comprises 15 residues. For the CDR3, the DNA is TGTGCCAGCAGCCCCGGAGACACGCCGGGATATGGCTACACCTTC. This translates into CASSPGDTPGYGYTF.

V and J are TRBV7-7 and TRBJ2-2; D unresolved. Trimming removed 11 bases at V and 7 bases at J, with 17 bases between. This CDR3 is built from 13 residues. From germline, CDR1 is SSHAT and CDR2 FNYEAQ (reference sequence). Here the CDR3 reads CAVWRGTIGELFF. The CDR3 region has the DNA TGTGCCGTTTGGAGAGGAACTATCGGGGAGCTGTTTTTT. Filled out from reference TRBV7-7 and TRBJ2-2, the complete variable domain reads GAGVSQSPRYKVTKRGQDVTLRCDPISSHATLYWYQQALGQGPEFLTYFNYEAQPDKSGLPSDRFSAERPEGSISTLTIQRTEQRDSAMYRCAVWRGTIGELFFGEGSRLTVL.

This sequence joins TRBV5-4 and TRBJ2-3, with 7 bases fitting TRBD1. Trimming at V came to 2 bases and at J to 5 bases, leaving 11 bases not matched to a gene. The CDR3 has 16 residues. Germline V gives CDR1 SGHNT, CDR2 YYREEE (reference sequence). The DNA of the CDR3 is TGTGCCAGCAGCTTCAAGGGGGCCAATGACGGAGATACGCAGTATTTT. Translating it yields CASSFKGANDGDTQYF.

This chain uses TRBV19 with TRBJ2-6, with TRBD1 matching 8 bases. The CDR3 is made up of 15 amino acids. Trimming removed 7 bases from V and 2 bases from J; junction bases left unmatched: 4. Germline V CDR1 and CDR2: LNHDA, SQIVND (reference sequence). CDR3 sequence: CASTDRVTGANVLTF. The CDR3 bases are TGTGCCAGTACGGACAGGGTAACTGGGGCCAACGTCCTGACTTTC.

The CDR3 sequence: CASSPTGNGNQPQHF. CDR3 coding DNA: TGTGCCAGCAGCCCGACAGGGAATGGCAATCAGCCCCAGCATTTT. The chain employs TRBV6-5 and TRBJ1-5, with 7 bases matching TRBD1. V dropped 6 bases and J dropped 2; count of bases not matched to a gene: 7. The CDR3 length is 15 residues. CDR1 and CDR2 from the germline V gene are MNHEY and SVGAGI.

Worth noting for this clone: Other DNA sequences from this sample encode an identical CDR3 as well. CDR3 amino acids: CASSLRLAGDSYEQYF. CDR3 sequence (DNA): TGTGCCAGCAGTTTACGACTAGCGGGGGACTCCTACGAGCAGTACTTC. V and J are TRBV27 and TRBJ2-7; TRBD2 agrees at 12 bases. Trimming cost V 2 bases and J 0 bases; bases outside gene matches: 2. Germline loops: CDR1 MNHEY, CDR2 SMNVEV (reference sequence). The CDR3 sequence is 16 residues long.

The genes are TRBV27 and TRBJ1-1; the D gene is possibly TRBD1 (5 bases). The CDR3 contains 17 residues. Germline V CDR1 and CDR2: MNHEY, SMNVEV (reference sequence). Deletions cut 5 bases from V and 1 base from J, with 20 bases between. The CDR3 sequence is CASSPPRQMEGNTEAFF. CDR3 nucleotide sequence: TGTGCCAGCAGTCCCCCCCGACAGATGGAAGGGAACACTGAAGCTTTCTTT.

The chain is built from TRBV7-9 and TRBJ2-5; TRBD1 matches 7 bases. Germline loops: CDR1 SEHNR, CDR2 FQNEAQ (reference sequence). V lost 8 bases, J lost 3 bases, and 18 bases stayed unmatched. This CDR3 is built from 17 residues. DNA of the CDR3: TGTGCCAGCCCTTTATGGGACAGTTCGGTAGGGAAAGAGACCCAGTACTTC. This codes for CASPLWDSSVGKETQYF.

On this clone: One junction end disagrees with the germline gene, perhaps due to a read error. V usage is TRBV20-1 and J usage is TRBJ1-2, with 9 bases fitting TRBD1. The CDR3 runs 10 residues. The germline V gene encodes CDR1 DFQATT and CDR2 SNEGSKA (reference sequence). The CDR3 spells CSAPLRTGAF. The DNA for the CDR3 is TGCAGTGCTCCCCTCCGGACAGGGGCTTTC.

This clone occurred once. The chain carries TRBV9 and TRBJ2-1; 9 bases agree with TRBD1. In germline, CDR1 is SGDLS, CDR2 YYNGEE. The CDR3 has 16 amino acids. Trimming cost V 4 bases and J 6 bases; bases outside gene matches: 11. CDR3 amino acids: CASSYRDRVSVNEQFF. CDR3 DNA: TGTGCCAGCAGCTACAGGGACAGGGTGTCCGTCAATGAGCAGTTCTTC.

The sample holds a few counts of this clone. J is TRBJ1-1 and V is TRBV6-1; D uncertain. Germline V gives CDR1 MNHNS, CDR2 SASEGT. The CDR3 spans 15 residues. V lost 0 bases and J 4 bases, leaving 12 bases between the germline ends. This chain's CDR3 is CASSEATSDLTEAFF. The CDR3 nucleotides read TGTGCCAGCAGTGAAGCGACCAGCGACCTCACTGAAGCTTTCTTT.

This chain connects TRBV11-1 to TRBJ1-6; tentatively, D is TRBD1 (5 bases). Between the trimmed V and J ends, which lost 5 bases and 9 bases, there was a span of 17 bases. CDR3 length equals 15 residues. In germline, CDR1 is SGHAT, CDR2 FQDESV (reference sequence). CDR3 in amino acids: CASSLGGGRGSPLHF. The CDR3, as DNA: TGTGCCAGCAGCCTCGGGGGGGGAAGGGGTTCACCCCTCCACTTT.

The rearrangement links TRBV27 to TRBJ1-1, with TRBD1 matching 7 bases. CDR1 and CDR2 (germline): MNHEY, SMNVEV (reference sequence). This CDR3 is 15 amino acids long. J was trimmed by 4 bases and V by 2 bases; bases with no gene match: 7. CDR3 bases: TGTGCCAGCAGTTTAGCGACAGGGATCGGCACTGAAGCTTTCTTT. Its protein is CASSLATGIGTEAFF.

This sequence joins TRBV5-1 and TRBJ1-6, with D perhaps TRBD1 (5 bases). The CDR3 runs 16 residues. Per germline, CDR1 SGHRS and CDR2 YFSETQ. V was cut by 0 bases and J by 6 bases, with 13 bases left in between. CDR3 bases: TGCGCCAGCAGCTTGGCCCAGGGTAGACTTAATTCACCCCTCCACTTT. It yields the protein CASSLAQGRLNSPLHF. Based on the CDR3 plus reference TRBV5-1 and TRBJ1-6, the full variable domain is KAGVTQTPRYLIKTRGQQVTLSCSPISGHRSVSWYQQTPGQGLQFLFEYFSETQRNKGNFPGRFSGRQFSNSRSEMNVSTLELGDSALYLCASSLAQGRLNSPLHFGNGTRLTVT.

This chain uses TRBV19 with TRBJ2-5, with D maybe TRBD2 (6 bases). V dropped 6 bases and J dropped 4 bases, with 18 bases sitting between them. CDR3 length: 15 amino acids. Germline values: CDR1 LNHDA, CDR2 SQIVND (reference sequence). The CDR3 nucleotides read TGTGCCAGTAGGGTCACGGGGCCGGGGGTAGAGACCCAGTACTTC. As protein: CASRVTGPGVETQYF. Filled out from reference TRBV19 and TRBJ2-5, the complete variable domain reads DGGITQSPKYLFRKEGQNVTLSCEQNLNHDAMYWYRQDPGQGLRLIYYSQIVNDFQKGDIAEGYSVSREKKESFPLTVTSAQKNPTAFYLCASRVTGPGVETQYFGPGTRLLVL.

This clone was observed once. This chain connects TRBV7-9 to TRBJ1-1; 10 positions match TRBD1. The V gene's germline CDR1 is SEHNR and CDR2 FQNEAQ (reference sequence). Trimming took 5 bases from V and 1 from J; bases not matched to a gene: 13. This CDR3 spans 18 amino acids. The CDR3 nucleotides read TGTGCCAGCAGCCCCAAGACAGGGGGCCTTGTGTCGAACACTGAAGCTTTCTTT. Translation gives CASSPKTGGLVSNTEAFF.

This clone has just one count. The CDR3: CASSVKVAGDTQYF. The CDR3 nucleotides are TGTGCCAGCAGCGTAAAGGTGGCGGGAGATACGCAGTATTTT. This chain links TRBV9 with TRBJ2-3; perhaps TRBD2 as D (5 bases). Trimming pared 1 base from V and 5 bases from J, leaving 11 bases between. Germline CDR1 and CDR2: SGDLS and YYNGEE. The CDR3 covers 14 residues. Supplemented by reference TRBV9 and TRBJ2-3, the full variable domain reads DSGVTQTPKHLITATGQRVTLRCSPRSGDLSVYWYQQSLDQGLQFLIQYYNGEERAKGNILERFSAQQFPDLHSELNLSSLELGDSALYFCASSVKVAGDTQYFGPGTRLTVL.

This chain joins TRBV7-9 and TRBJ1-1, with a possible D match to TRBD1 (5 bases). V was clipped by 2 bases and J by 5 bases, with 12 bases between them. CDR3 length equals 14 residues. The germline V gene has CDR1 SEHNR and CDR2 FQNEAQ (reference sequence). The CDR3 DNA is TGTGCCAGCAGCTTATACCCCAGGGTAACTGAAGCTTTCTTT. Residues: CASSLYPRVTEAFF.

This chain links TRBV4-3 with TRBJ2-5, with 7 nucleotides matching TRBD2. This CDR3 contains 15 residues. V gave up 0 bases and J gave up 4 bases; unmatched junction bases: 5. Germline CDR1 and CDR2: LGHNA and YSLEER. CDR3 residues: CASSQDLQRGETQYF. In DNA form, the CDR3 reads TGCGCCAGCAGCCAAGATTTGCAGCGGGGAGAGACCCAGTACTTC.

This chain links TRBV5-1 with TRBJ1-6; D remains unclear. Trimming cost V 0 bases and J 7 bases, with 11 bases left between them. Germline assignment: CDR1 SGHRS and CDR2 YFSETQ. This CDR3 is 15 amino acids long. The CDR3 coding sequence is TGCGCCAGCAGCTTGGCTTCCCGTGTAAATTCACCCCTCCACTTT. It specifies CASSLASRVNSPLHF.

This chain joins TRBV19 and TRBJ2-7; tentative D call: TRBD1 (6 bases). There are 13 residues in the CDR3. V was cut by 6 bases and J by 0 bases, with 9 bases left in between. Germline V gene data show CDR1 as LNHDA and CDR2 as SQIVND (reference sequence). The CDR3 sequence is CASRGASSYEQYF. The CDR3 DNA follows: TGTGCCAGTAGGGGGGCCAGCTCCTACGAGCAGTACTTC.

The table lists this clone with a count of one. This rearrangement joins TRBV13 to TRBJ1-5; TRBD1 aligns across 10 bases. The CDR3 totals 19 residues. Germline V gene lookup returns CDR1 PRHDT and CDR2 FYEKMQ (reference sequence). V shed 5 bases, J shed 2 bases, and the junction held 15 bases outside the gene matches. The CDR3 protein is CASSRHRDRGDVGNQPQHF. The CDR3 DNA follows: TGTGCCAGCAGCCGTCACCGGGACAGGGGAGATGTAGGCAATCAGCCCCAGCATTTT.

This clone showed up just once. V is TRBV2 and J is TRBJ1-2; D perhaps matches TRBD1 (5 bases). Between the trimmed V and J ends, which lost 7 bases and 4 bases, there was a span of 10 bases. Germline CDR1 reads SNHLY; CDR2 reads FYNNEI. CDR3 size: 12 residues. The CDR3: CASTGHVYGYTF. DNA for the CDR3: TGTGCCAGCACCGGACACGTCTATGGCTACACCTTC.

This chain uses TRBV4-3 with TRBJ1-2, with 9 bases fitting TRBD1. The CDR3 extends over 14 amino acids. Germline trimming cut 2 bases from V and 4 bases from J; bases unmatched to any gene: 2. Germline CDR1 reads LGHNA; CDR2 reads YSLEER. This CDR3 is CASSQMDRGYGYTF. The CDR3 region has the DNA TGCGCCAGCAGCCAAATGGACAGGGGCTATGGCTACACCTTC.

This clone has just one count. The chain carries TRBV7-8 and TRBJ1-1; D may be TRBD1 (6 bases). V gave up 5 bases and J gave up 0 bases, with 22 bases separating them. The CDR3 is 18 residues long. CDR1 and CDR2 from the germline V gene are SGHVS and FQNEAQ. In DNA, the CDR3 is TGTGCCAGCAGCCCGCCGGCGGGGGACATAAGTTTGAACACTGAAGCTTTCTTT. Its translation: CASSPPAGDISLNTEAFF. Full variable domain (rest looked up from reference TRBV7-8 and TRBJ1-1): GAGVSQSPRYKVAKRGQDVALRCDPISGHVSLFWYQQALGQGPEFLTYFQNEAQLDKSGLPSDRFFAERPEGSVSTLKIQRTQQEDSAVYLCASSPPAGDISLNTEAFFGQGTRLTVV.

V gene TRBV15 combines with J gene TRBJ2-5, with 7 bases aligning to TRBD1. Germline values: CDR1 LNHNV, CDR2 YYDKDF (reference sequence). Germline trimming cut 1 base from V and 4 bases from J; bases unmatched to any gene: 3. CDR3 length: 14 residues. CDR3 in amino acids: CATSRVQGVETQYF. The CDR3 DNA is TGTGCCACCAGCAGAGTCCAGGGGGTAGAGACCCAGTACTTC.

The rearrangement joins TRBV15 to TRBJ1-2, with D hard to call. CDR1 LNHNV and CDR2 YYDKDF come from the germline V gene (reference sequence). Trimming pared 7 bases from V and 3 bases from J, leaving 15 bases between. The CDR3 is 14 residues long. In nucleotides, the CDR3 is TGTGCCACCAAGAGGTCGTCTTTGGACTATGGCTACACCTTC. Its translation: CATKRSSLDYGYTF.

The CDR3 nucleotides are TGCAGTGCCAGAAGGACAGCCTGGAGCACCTTC. Translated: CSARRTAWSTF. The chain is built from TRBV20-1 and TRBJ1-2; D may be TRBD1 (6 bases). The V end was cut by 6 bases, the J end by 13 bases, with 18 bases between. The CDR3 is 11 amino acids. The germline gives CDR1 DFQATT, CDR2 SNEGSKA (reference sequence).

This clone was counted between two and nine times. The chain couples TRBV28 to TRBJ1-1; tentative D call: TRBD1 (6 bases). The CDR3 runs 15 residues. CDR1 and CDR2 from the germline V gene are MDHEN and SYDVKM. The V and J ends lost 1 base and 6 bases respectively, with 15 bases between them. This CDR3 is CASSLSTGNGAEAFF. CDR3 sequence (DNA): TGTGCCAGCAGTTTATCCACAGGGAATGGTGCTGAAGCTTTCTTT.

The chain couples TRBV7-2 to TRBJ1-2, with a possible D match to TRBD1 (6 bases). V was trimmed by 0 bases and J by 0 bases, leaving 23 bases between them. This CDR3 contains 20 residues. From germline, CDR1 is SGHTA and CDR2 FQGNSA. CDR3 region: CASSLAFYSKGGQTNYGYTF. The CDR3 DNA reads TGTGCCAGCAGCTTAGCTTTTTATTCCAAGGGTGGACAGACTAACTATGGCTACACCTTC.